The T cell receptor (beta chain) under discussion was sequenced for a study of T cells and Merkel cell carcinoma outcomes. Study observations and caveats: Reportedly, T-cell repertoire with density predicts Merkel cell carcinoma outcomes.

A note on this clone: What it binds is unknown.

The method was immunoSEQ multiplex PCR; TCRdb's version includes in-frame clones alone and lacks a portion of them. The repertoire holds more than 7,500 clones, with approximately 80% as singletons. CDR1 and CDR2 (germline): SEHNR, FQNEAQ (reference sequence). The V gene end was trimmed by 5 bases and the J gene end by 2 bases; junction bases not matched to a gene: 4. This CDR3 has 15 residues. The specimen was tumor tissue from Merkel cell carcinoma. The sequence derives from a human donor with Merkel cell carcinoma. V is TRBV7-9 and J is TRBJ1-3; TRBD1 matches 9 bases. CDR3 region: CASSRGQGAGNTIYF. Written as DNA, the CDR3 is TGTGCCAGCAGCAGGGGACAGGGAGCTGGAAACACCATATATTTT.